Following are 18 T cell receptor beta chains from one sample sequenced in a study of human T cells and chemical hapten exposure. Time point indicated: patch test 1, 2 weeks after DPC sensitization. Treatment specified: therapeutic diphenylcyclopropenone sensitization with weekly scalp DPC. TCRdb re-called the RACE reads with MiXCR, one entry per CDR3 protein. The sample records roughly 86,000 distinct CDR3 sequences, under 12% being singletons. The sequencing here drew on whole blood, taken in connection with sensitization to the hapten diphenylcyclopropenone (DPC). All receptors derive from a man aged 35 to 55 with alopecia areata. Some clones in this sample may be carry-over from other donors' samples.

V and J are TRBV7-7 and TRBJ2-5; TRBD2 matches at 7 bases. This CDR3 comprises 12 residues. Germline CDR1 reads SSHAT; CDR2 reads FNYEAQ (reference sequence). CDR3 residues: CASGQGYETQYF. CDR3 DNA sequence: TGTGCTAGCGGGCAGGGCTATGAGACCCAGTACTTC.

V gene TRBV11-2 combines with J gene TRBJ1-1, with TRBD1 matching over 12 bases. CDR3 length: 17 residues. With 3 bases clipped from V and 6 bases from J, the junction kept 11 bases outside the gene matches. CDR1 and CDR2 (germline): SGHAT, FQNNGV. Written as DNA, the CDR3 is TGTGCCAGCAGCTTTACCGGGACAGGGGGCGGACGATCTGAAGCTTTCTTT. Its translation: CASSFTGTGGGRSEAFF.

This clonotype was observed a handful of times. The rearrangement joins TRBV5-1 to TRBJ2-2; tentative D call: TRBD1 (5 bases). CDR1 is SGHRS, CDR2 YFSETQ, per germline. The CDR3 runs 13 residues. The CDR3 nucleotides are TGCGCTAGCCAGGGCGCGAACACCGGGGAGCTGTTTTTT. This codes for CASQGANTGELFF.

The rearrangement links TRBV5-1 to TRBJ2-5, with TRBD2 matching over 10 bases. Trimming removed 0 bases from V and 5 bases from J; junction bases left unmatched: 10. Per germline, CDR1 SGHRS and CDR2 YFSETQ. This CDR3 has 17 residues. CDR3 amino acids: CASSLDPGLAISETQYF. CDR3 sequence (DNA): TGCGCCAGCAGCTTGGACCCGGGACTAGCGATATCTGAGACCCAGTACTTC.

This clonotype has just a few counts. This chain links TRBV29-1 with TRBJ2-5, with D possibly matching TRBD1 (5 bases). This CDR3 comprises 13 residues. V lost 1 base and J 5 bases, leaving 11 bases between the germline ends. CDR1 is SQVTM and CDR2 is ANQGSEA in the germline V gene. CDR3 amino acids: CSVEAPRGETQYF. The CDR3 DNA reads TGCAGCGTTGAAGCCCCTAGGGGTGAGACCCAGTACTTC.

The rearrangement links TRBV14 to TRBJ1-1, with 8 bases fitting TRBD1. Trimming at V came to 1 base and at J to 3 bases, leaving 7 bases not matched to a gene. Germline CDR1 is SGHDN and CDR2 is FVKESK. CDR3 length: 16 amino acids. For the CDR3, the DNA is TGTGCCAGCAGCCAAGGGACAGGGAGGGGGCACACTGAAGCTTTCTTT. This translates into CASSQGTGRGHTEAFF.

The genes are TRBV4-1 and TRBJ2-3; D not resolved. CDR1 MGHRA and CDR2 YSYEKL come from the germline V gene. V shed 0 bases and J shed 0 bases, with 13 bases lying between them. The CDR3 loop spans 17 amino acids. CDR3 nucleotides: TGCGCCAGCAGCCAAGATATTAACCCGTCTAGCACAGATACGCAGTATTTT. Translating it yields CASSQDINPSSTDTQYF.

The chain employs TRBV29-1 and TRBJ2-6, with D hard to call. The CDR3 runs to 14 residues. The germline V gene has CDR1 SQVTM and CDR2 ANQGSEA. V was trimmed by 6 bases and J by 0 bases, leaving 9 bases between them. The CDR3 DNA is TGCAGCGTCATAATTGACTCTGGGGCCAACGTCCTGACTTTC. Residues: CSVIIDSGANVLTF.

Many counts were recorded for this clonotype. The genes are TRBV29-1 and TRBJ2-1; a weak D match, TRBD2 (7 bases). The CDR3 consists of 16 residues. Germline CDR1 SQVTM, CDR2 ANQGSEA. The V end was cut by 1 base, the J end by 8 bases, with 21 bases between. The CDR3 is CSVEVGAGGSRDEQFF. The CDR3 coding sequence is TGCAGCGTTGAAGTGGGGGCCGGCGGGAGCAGGGATGAGCAGTTCTTC.

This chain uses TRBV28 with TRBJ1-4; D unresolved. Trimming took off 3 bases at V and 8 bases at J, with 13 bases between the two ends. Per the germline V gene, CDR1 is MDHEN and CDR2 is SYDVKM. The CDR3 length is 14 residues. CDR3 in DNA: TGTGCCAGCAGTTTGGACGGTACTTGGGAAAAACTGTTTTTT. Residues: CASSLDGTWEKLFF. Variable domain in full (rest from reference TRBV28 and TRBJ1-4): DVKVTQSSRYLVKRTGEKVFLECVQDMDHENMFWYRQDPGLGLRLIYFSYDVKMKEKGDIPEGYSVSREKKERFSLILESASTNQTSMYLCASSLDGTWEKLFFGSGTQLSVL.

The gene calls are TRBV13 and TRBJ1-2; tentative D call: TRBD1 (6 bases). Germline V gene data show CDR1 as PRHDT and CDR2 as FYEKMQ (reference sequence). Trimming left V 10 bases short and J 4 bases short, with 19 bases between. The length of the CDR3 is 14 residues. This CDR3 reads CATMIGGLGYGYTF. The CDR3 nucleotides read TGTGCCACCATGATCGGGGGGCTCGGCTATGGCTACACCTTC. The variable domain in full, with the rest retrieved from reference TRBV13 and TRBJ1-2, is AAGVIQSPRHLIKEKRETATLKCYPIPRHDTVYWYQQGPGQDPQFLISFYEKMQSDKGSIPDRFSAQQFSDYHSELNMSSLELGDSALYFCATMIGGLGYGYTFGSGTRLTVV.

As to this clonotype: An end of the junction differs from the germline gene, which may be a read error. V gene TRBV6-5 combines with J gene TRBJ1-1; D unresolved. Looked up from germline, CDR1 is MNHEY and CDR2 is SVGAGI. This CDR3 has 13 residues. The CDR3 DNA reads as TGTGCCAGCAGCAAATGGGCGAACACTGGAGCTTTCTTT. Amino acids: CASSKWANTGAFF.

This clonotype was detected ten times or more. CDR3 bases: TGTGCCAGCAGTTCTAGGGGTCCACCCCTCGAAGAGCAGTACTTC. Residues: CASSSRGPPLEEQYF. The chain has TRBV12-3 or TRBV12-4 and TRBJ2-7; weak D call: TRBD1 (5 bases). The CDR3 extends over 15 amino acids. Trimming took 4 bases from V and 7 from J, leaving 20 bases between them.

The CDR3 spells CSVGRLAGGTDTQYF. DNA for the CDR3: TGCAGCGTTGGAAGACTAGCGGGAGGGACGGATACGCAGTATTTT. J is TRBJ2-3 and V is TRBV29-1; 14 bases fit TRBD2. CDR3 length: 15 residues. Germline loops: CDR1 SQVTM, CDR2 ANQGSEA. V was pared by 4 bases and J by 6 bases, with 6 bases of the junction left unmatched.

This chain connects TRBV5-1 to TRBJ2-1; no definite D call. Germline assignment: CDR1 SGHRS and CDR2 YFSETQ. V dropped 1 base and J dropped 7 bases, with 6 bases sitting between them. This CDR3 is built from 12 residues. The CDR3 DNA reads TGCGCCAGCAGCTTGACACTAAATGAGCAGTTCTTC. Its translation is CASSLTLNEQFF.

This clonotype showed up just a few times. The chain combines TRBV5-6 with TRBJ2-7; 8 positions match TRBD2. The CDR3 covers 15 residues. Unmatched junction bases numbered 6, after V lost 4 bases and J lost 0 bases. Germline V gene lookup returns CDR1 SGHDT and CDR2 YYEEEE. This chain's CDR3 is CASSHTSGDSYEQYV. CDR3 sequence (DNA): TGTGCCAGCAGCCATACTAGCGGAGACTCCTACGAGCAGTACGTC.

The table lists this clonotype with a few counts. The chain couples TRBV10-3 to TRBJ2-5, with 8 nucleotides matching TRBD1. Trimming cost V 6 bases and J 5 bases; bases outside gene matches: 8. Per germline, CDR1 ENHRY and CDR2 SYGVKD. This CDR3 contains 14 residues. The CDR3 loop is CAIRPDRGDETQYF. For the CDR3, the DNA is TGTGCCATCAGACCCGACAGGGGAGATGAGACCCAGTACTTC.

The DNA of the CDR3 is TGTGCCAGCAGTACCGCCACGGGACGCGGAATTTCACCCCTCCACTTT. This encodes CASSTATGRGISPLHF. The chain recombines TRBV27 with TRBJ1-6; D perhaps matches TRBD1 (5 bases). Trimming pared 5 bases from V and 9 bases from J, leaving 20 bases between. This CDR3 has 16 residues. Germline V gene sequence: CDR1 MNHEY, CDR2 SMNVEV (reference sequence).